This T cell receptor beta chain was sequenced in a study of T-cell memory formation after mild COVID-19. The authors produced TCR alpha and TCR beta cDNA libraries with sample barcodes and UMIs by 5'RACE using constant-segment primers. TCRdb passed the 5' RACE reads through MiXCR, listing each CDR3 protein once. The profile shows tens of thousands of distinct CDR3 sequences, 10% to 15% of them singletons. V was clipped by 8 bases and J by 5 bases, with 18 bases between them. CDR3 size: 14 residues. Germline CDR1 is SEHNR and CDR2 is FQNEAQ (reference sequence). This clonotype was counted ten times or more.

The sequenced sample was PBMCs or a T cell subset sorted from them (not recorded which). This receptor was obtained from an adult woman who had mild COVID-19 (a few samples of this study predate the infection). Cell type and time point are not known. V is TRBV7-9 and J is TRBJ1-1, with D perhaps TRBD1 (6 bases). Written as DNA, the CDR3 is TGTGCCAGCGGCACAGGAGGGGGGGCGACTGAAGCTTTCTTT. It specifies CASGTGGGATEAFF. The full variable domain, its missing parts supplied by reference TRBV7-9 and TRBJ1-1, is DTGVSQNPRHKITKRGQNVTFRCDPISEHNRLYWYRQTLGQGPEFLTYFQNEAQLEKSRLLSDRFSAERPKGSFSTLEIQRTEQGDSAMYLCASGTGGGATEAFFGQGTRLTVV.